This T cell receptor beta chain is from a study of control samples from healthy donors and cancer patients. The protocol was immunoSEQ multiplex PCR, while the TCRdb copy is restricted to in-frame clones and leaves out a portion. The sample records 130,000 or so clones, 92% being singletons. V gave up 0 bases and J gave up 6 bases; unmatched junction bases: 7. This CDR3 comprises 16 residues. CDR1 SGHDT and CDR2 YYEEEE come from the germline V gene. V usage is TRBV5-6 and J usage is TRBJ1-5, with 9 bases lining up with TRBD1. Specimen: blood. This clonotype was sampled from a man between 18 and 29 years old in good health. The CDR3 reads CASSLGGTGYSQPQHF. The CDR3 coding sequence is TGTGCCAGCAGCTTGGGTGGGACAGGGTACAGTCAGCCCCAGCATTTT.